The source of this T cell receptor (beta chain) is a study of T cells in localized non-small cell lung cancer. Findings and limits, study-wide: Sequencing was restricted to one tumor region; therefore, heterogeneity remains possible. A higher density of T cells in blood coincided with extended overall survival.

This table comes from immunoSEQ multiplex PCR, and its TCRdb copy is limited to in-frame clones, with some not included. The sample has fewer than 25,000 clones, more than 75% seen once. On this clone itself: Its matching antigen is unknown.

Trimming took 1 base from V and 6 from J; bases not matched to a gene: 2. This CDR3 contains 14 residues. CDR1 and CDR2 from the germline V gene are MNHEY and SVGAGI. This clonotype was sampled from a male donor older than 55 with stage II squamous cell lung carcinoma. V and J are TRBV6-5 and TRBJ2-2; 7 nucleotides align to TRBD1. Source: peripheral blood, taken before any cancer treatment. As DNA, the CDR3 is TGTGCCAGCAGTTACTTCAGGGGGTCCGGGGAGCTGTTTTTT. Residues: CASSYFRGSGELFF.